One T cell receptor beta chain is described in this entry. What antigen it recognizes has not been identified. No base-level quality is on record; no much larger clone is a single base apart. TCR beta repertoires were profiled from peripheral blood of roughly 13 young patients with multiple sclerosis to demonstrate the VDJtools post-analysis software. The multiple sclerosis patients were children and adolescents between roughly 6 and 17 years of age. The library was generated by PCR. The sequencer was an Illumina HiSeq 2500. To reduce PCR and sequencing biases, unique molecular identifiers were built into the TCR beta cDNA libraries. About 500,000 cDNA molecules were obtained for every 1 to 10 million input T cells, so each molecule roughly corresponded to one T cell. The same protocol used for the earlier healthy control dataset was applied to prepare and sequence the patient libraries. Within a given batch, samples were prepared together, multiplexed and sequenced on the same HiSeq lane. The paper's data handling went like this. Raw barcoded reads were processed with MIGEC, discarding single-read molecular identifier groups before consensus assembly and CDR3 extraction. VDJtools was used for post-analysis of the clonotype tables, and diversity was normalized by down-sampling every dataset to the size of the smallest sample. To correct batch-related cross-sample contamination, repertoire overlap clustering matched CDR3 amino acid sequences but not nucleotide sequences. The raw public reads went through TCRdb reprocessing: fastp at Q25, MiXCR clone calling, in-frame beta chains kept. Entries that share a CDR3 protein sequence are merged under the most common genes and DNA. These V and J calls originate from TCRdb's pipeline instead of the authors' own analysis. For this sample there are roughly 700,000 distinct CDR3 sequences; roughly 27% appear just once. The top ten hold roughly 0.57% of the sample.

These data originate in a study of post-analysis software for immune sequencing data (dated by TCRdb to between 2015 and 2016). Study-level background: The recorded disease courses included relapsing-remitting, secondary progressive and progressive-relapsing multiple sclerosis, and some patients had no subtype annotation. The multiple sclerosis patient repertoires were compared with approximately 11 previously published healthy control repertoires from donors aged about 6 to 28 years. A subset of samples was prepared in parallel using single-end sample barcoding, then pooled and co-amplified after Illumina adapter ligation.

The study at large found these results: Significantly lower normalized Chao1 diversity was found in multiple sclerosis patients than in controls, suggesting substantial peripheral T-cell clonal expansion. When samples were clustered directly using the F measure, samples prepared in the same batch co-clustered strongly, which prompted a batch-effect correction. Patients showed significantly higher frequencies than controls for roughly 5 TRBV segments, among them TRBV5-6, TRBV5-1 and TRBV20-1. The control group was slightly older than the multiple sclerosis patient group.

Clipping removes 7 bases from V and 2 bases from J, with 4 as the unmatched junction base count. CDR1 SGHDN and CDR2 FVKESK were looked up in the germline V gene. Including cysteine and phenylalanine, the CDR3 has 13 amino acids. Only the CDR3 part of the read is kept: 39 bases, read in frame from the first base. The source is a girl under 18 with multiple sclerosis. The sequenced sample consisted of blood. Recombination linked TRBV14 to TRBJ1-1, and 7 bases in between align with TRBD1. The CDR3 sequence is CASKGTANTEAFF. The sequenced DNA: TGTGCCAGCAAGGGGACAGCCAACACTGAAGCTTTCTTT.